One sample yielded the 31 T cell receptor beta chains listed below, sequenced in a study of technical replicates of blood from several donors (dated by TCRdb to about 2017). Library construction relied on the immunoSEQ multiplex PCR assay. The immuneACCESS repertoire file appears here via TCRdb, limited to in-frame rearrangements. These files lack a portion of the clones; in checked studies, under half of the deficit traces to unresolved V genes, and the cause of the others is not known. This sample holds tens of thousands of clones; roughly 93% were observed only once. The ten largest clones represent 0.2% to 0.25% of the sample. Sequencing used T cells isolated from PBMCs. The source of these receptors is a human donor in good health.

V is TRBV7-6 and J is TRBJ1-4; D ambiguous. Trimming cost V 5 bases and J 6 bases, with 13 bases left between them. Per the germline V gene, CDR1 is SGHVS and CDR2 is FNYEAQ. The CDR3 is 14 residues long. The CDR3 loop is CASSPEPGDEKLFF. In DNA form, the CDR3 reads TGTGCCAGCAGCCCAGAACCGGGTGATGAAAAACTGTTTTTT.

The genes are TRBV2 and TRBJ1-3, with D possibly TRBD1 on 6 matching bases. Germline CDR1 is SNHLY and CDR2 is FYNNEI. The V end was cut by 5 bases, the J end by 4 bases, with 18 bases between. The CDR3 covers 16 residues. This CDR3 reads CASSRSQGIRGNTIYF. In DNA, the CDR3 is TGTGCCAGCAGTCGTTCACAGGGAATACGCGGAAACACCATATATTTT. Using reference TRBV2 and TRBJ1-3 for the parts outside the CDR3, the full variable domain is EPEVTQTPSHQVTQMGQEVILRCVPISNHLYFYWYRQILGQKVEFLVSFYNNEISEKSEIFDDQFSVERPDGSNFTLKIRSTKLEDSAMYFCASSRSQGIRGNTIYFGEGSWLTVV.

The sample holds one count of this clone. V gene TRBV7-9 combines with J gene TRBJ2-3, with D possibly TRBD1 on 5 matching bases. Trimming removed 5 bases from V and 4 bases from J, with 16 bases in between. The germline CDR1 and CDR2 sequences are SEHNR and FQNEAQ (reference sequence). The CDR3 runs to 15 residues. CDR3 DNA: TGTGCCAGCAGCCCTATCGGACATCAGGCAGATACGCAGTATTTT. It translates to CASSPIGHQADTQYF.

The CDR3 reads CASSPTTKRTGGNYGYTF. CDR3 DNA sequence: TGTGCCAGCAGCCCAACTACTAAAAGGACAGGGGGAAACTATGGCTACACCTTC. The chain employs TRBV7-9 and TRBJ1-2; TRBD1 agrees at 10 bases. CDR1 is SEHNR and CDR2 is FQNEAQ in the germline V gene (reference sequence). CDR3 length equals 18 residues. V was pared by 5 bases and J by 2 bases, with 14 bases of the junction left unmatched. Full variable domain (missing parts from reference TRBV7-9 and TRBJ1-2): DTGVSQNPRHKITKRGQNVTFRCDPISEHNRLYWYRQTLGQGPEFLTYFQNEAQLEKSRLLSDRFSAERPKGSFSTLEIQRTEQGDSAMYLCASSPTTKRTGGNYGYTFGSGTRLTVV.

J is TRBJ2-7 and V is TRBV9; the D gene is possibly TRBD1 (6 bases). The V gene's germline CDR1 is SGDLS and CDR2 YYNGEE. CDR3 length equals 14 residues. The V end lost 2 bases, the J end lost 0 bases, and 9 bases lay between the germline ends. The CDR3 sequence: CASSVTGSSYEQYF. DNA of the CDR3: TGTGCCAGCAGCGTGACAGGAAGCTCCTACGAGCAGTACTTC.

This sequence joins TRBV30 and TRBJ1-6, with 7 nucleotides matching TRBD1. The CDR3 extends over 17 amino acids. CDR1 GTSNPN and CDR2 SVGIG come from the germline V gene (reference sequence). The V and J ends lost 1 base and 9 bases, in that order; junction bases with no gene match: 15. CDR3 residues: CAWSALPWRQGTSPLHF. The CDR3 nucleotides are TGTGCCTGGAGTGCCTTACCCTGGCGACAGGGTACTTCACCCCTCCACTTT. Supplemented by reference TRBV30 and TRBJ1-6, the full variable domain reads SQTIHQWPATLVQPVGSPLSLECTVEGTSNPNLYWYRQAAGRGLQLLFYSVGIGQISSEVPQNLSASRPQDRQFILSSKKLLLSDSGFYLCAWSALPWRQGTSPLHFGNGTRLTVT.

On this clone: Other DNA sequences in this specimen translate into the identical CDR3. V and J are TRBV6-5 and TRBJ2-3; a weak D match, TRBD1 (6 bases). The CDR3 covers 14 residues. Trimming removed 2 bases at V and 3 bases at J, with 9 bases between. The V gene's germline CDR1 is MNHEY and CDR2 SVGAGI. CDR3 nucleotide sequence: TGTGCCAGCAGTTACGGGCAGGGGACAGATACGCAGTATTTT. Protein product: CASSYGQGTDTQYF.

The rearrangement joins TRBV15 to TRBJ1-1, with 7 bases that match TRBD1. The CDR3 runs 18 residues. J was trimmed by 3 bases and V by 0 bases; bases with no gene match: 13. Germline V lookup: CDR1 LNHNV, CDR2 YYDKDF (reference sequence). The CDR3 bases are TGTGCCACCAGCAGAGATTACAGAGGCAGGGGGTTTGACACTGAAGCTTTCTTT. This codes for CATSRDYRGRGFDTEAFF.

As for this clone: One end of the junction is discordant with germline, which a read error may explain. The chain employs TRBV11-2 and TRBJ1-2, with a tentative D call TRBD1 (5 bases). The CDR3 contains 15 residues. Per the germline V gene, CDR1 is SGHAT and CDR2 is FQNNGV. The CDR3 here is CASSIDRHTFYGYTF. The DNA for the CDR3 is TGTGCCAGCAGCATAGACAGACACACTTTCTATGGCTACACCTTC. The complete variable domain, with remaining parts taken from reference TRBV11-2 and TRBJ1-2, reads EAGVAQSPRYKIIEKRQSVAFWCNPISGHATLYWYQQILGQGPKLLIQFQNNGVVDDSQLPKDRFSAERLKGVDSTLKIQPAKLEDSAVYLCASSIDRHTFYGYTFGSGTRLTVV.

This clone was counted once. The chain couples TRBV27 to TRBJ2-7; D possibly corresponds to TRBD1 (6 bases). Germline V gene lookup returns CDR1 MNHEY and CDR2 SMNVEV (reference sequence). V gave up 2 bases and J gave up 0 bases, with 14 bases separating them. The CDR3 consists of 16 residues. CDR3 residues: CASSLSAGVLSYEQYF. The CDR3 bases are TGTGCCAGCAGTTTAAGTGCAGGGGTGCTCTCCTACGAGCAGTACTTC.

This rearrangement joins TRBV29-1 to TRBJ2-1; 9 bases fit TRBD2. V shed 1 base and J 8 bases; nucleotides not matched to a gene: 6. The CDR3 length is 14 residues. Germline V gene data show CDR1 as SQVTM and CDR2 as ANQGSEA. The CDR3 coding sequence is TGCAGCGTTGAAGTGGCTAGCGGGGTGGATGAGCAGTTCTTC. Encoded protein: CSVEVASGVDEQFF.

The V call is TRBV2, the J call TRBJ1-3; TRBD1 might be the D (5 bases). The V end was cut by 2 bases, the J end by 4 bases, with 9 bases between. The CDR3 contains 14 residues. The germline gives CDR1 SNHLY, CDR2 FYNNEI. DNA for the CDR3: TGTGCCAGCAGTGAACTGGGGGGAGGAAACACCATATATTTT. Translating it yields CASSELGGGNTIYF. Full variable domain (rest looked up from reference TRBV2 and TRBJ1-3): EPEVTQTPSHQVTQMGQEVILRCVPISNHLYFYWYRQILGQKVEFLVSFYNNEISEKSEIFDDQFSVERPDGSNFTLKIRSTKLEDSAMYFCASSELGGGNTIYFGEGSWLTVV.

CDR3 sequence (DNA): TGCGCCAGCGGTAAGGGGCCGAACACCGGGGAGCTGTTTTTT. Protein product: CASGKGPNTGELFF. The chain carries TRBV10-2 and TRBJ2-2, with D tentatively TRBD1 (5 bases). The V end lost 8 bases, the J end lost 0 bases, and 10 bases lay between the germline ends. Germline V gives CDR1 WSHSY, CDR2 SAAADI. This CDR3 contains 14 residues.

V and J are TRBV5-4 and TRBJ2-2, with 7 bases identical to TRBD1. V shed 4 bases, J shed 7 bases, and the junction held 7 bases outside the gene matches. CDR3 length equals 14 residues. CDR1 and CDR2 (germline): SGHNT, YYREEE (reference sequence). CDR3 protein: CASSPDRVIGELFF. The CDR3 DNA is TGTGCCAGCAGCCCCGACAGGGTTATCGGGGAGCTGTTTTTT.

The rearrangement links TRBV5-1 to TRBJ2-1; 7 bases line up with TRBD2. The CDR3 consists of 16 residues. J was trimmed by 6 bases and V by 0 bases; bases with no gene match: 9. The germline V gene encodes CDR1 SGHRS and CDR2 YFSETQ. The CDR3 spells CASSLDGPGGINEQFF. The CDR3 coding sequence is TGCGCCAGCAGCTTGGATGGACCGGGAGGCATCAATGAGCAGTTCTTC.

The genes are TRBV2 and TRBJ2-6; D unresolved. The V and J ends lost 0 bases and 0 bases respectively, with 15 bases between them. The germline V gene encodes CDR1 SNHLY and CDR2 FYNNEI. CDR3 size: 19 residues. Written as DNA, the CDR3 is TGTGCCAGCAGTGAAGCTCCTTACGGCAGCGACTCTGGGGCCAACGTCCTGACTTTC. Encoded protein: CASSEAPYGSDSGANVLTF.

This clone was observed once. The chain uses TRBV9 and TRBJ2-7, with D perhaps matching TRBD1 (5 bases). Trimming took off 3 bases at V and 3 bases at J, with 7 bases between the two ends. Germline values: CDR1 SGDLS, CDR2 YYNGEE. The CDR3 consists of 12 residues. In nucleotides, the CDR3 is TGTGCCAGCAGCGGCGACAGCTACGAGCAGTACTTC. Translated: CASSGDSYEQYF.

The genes are TRBV5-1 and TRBJ1-2, with a possible D match to TRBD1 (5 bases). V was cut by 3 bases and J by 1 base, with 7 bases left in between. The CDR3 contains 13 residues. Germline lookup yields CDR1 SGHRS and CDR2 YFSETQ. The CDR3 sequence is CASSSGGNYGYTF. The CDR3 region has the DNA TGCGCCAGCAGCTCGGGGGGTAACTATGGCTACACCTTC.

V gene TRBV5-1 combines with J gene TRBJ2-7, with D maybe TRBD1 (5 bases). The CDR3 contains 15 residues. Trimming stripped 4 bases from V and 0 bases from J, with 14 bases between. Germline assignment: CDR1 SGHRS and CDR2 YFSETQ. The CDR3 loop is CASSPTGHASYEQYF. CDR3 coding DNA: TGCGCCAGCAGCCCTACAGGCCATGCCTCCTACGAGCAGTACTTC. The full variable domain, in which reference TRBV5-1 and TRBJ2-7 provide the parts outside the CDR3, is KAGVTQTPRYLIKTRGQQVTLSCSPISGHRSVSWYQQTPGQGLQFLFEYFSETQRNKGNFPGRFSGRQFSNSRSEMNVSTLELGDSALYLCASSPTGHASYEQYFGPGTRLTVT.

The chain links TRBV5-6 to TRBJ1-1; maybe TRBD1 (5 bases). Between the trimmed V and J ends, which lost 2 bases and 8 bases, there was a span of 16 bases. Germline V gene lookup returns CDR1 SGHDT and CDR2 YYEEEE. The CDR3 covers 14 residues. The CDR3 loop is CASSFLGGTKEAFF. The DNA of the CDR3 is TGTGCCAGCAGCTTTCTCGGGGGGACGAAGGAAGCTTTCTTT.

The chain recombines TRBV5-1 with TRBJ1-2; D is unresolved. The CDR3 contains 14 residues. Per germline, CDR1 SGHRS and CDR2 YFSETQ. V was cut by 4 bases and J by 3 bases, with 13 bases left in between. Here the CDR3 DNA reads TGCGCCAGCAGCCCCATCCGGGGTGACTATGGCTACACCTTC. The encoded protein is CASSPIRGDYGYTF.

This chain connects TRBV2 to TRBJ2-7; possible D gene TRBD2, 6 bases. The V end was cut by 6 bases, the J end by 9 bases, with 18 bases between. From germline, CDR1 is SNHLY and CDR2 FYNNEI. There are 13 residues in the CDR3. This CDR3 is CASRGRGGGVQYF. The CDR3 DNA reads TGTGCCAGCAGGGGGCGGGGAGGAGGGGTGCAGTACTTC. Based on the CDR3 plus reference TRBV2 and TRBJ2-7, the full variable domain is EPEVTQTPSHQVTQMGQEVILRCVPISNHLYFYWYRQILGQKVEFLVSFYNNEISEKSEIFDDQFSVERPDGSNFTLKIRSTKLEDSAMYFCASRGRGGGVQYFGPGTRLTVT.

This clone was detected only once. This chain links TRBV27 with TRBJ1-3; TRBD1 agrees at 7 bases. The CDR3 is made up of 16 amino acids. Per germline, CDR1 MNHEY and CDR2 SMNVEV (reference sequence). The J segment lost 0 bases and the V segment lost 5 bases, leaving 7 bases of the junction unmatched. CDR3 bases: TGTGCCAGCAGTGGGTTTGACAGGGCCTCTGGAAACACCATATATTTT. Translation: CASSGFDRASGNTIYF.

The rearrangement uses TRBV6-5 and TRBJ2-1; D gene uncertain. V lost 4 bases, J lost 9 bases, and 16 bases lay in between. The length of the CDR3 is 14 residues. Per the germline V gene, CDR1 is MNHEY and CDR2 is SVGAGI. This chain's CDR3 is CASSSTSSYGEQFF. CDR3 nucleotides: TGTGCCAGCAGTTCCACCTCGAGTTACGGTGAGCAGTTCTTC.

J is TRBJ1-6 and V is TRBV7-3, with 8 nucleotides matching TRBD1. The CDR3 runs to 15 residues. Germline V lookup: CDR1 SGHTA, CDR2 FQGTGA. V lost 5 bases to trimming and J lost 8 bases; unmatched junction nucleotides: 8. CDR3 residues: CASSPGGAADSPLHF. In nucleotides, the CDR3 is TGTGCCAGCAGCCCAGGGGGCGCCGCGGATTCACCCCTCCACTTT.

Worth noting for this clone: Other DNA sequences from this sample encode an identical CDR3 as well. The chain uses TRBV4-1 and TRBJ2-2, with D possibly being TRBD1 (6 bases). With 3 bases removed from V and 1 base from J, the gap between germline ends came to 9 bases. The CDR3 covers 15 residues. Germline CDR1 reads MGHRA; CDR2 reads YSYEKL. In nucleotides, the CDR3 is TGCGCCAGCAGCCAGCCGACAGGGAACACCGGGGAGCTGTTTTTT. This codes for CASSQPTGNTGELFF.

The V gene is TRBV27, the J gene TRBJ1-1; D remains unclear. The CDR3 sequence is 14 residues long. V shed 3 bases and J shed 1 base, with 9 bases lying between them. Germline assignment: CDR1 MNHEY and CDR2 SMNVEV (reference sequence). CDR3 protein: CASSFVGGNTEAFF. The CDR3 DNA reads TGTGCCAGCAGTTTCGTGGGAGGGAACACTGAAGCTTTCTTT.

The chain joins TRBV27 to TRBJ1-5, with TRBD1 matching over 9 bases. J was trimmed by 5 bases and V by 8 bases; bases with no gene match: 7. The CDR3 loop spans 14 amino acids. Germline CDR1 is MNHEY and CDR2 is SMNVEV (reference sequence). For the CDR3, the DNA is TGTGCCAGCGGGCCTGGGACAGGGTATCAGCCCCAGCATTTT. Its protein is CASGPGTGYQPQHF.

The chain combines TRBV7-9 with TRBJ1-5; TRBD1 might be the D (5 bases). The CDR3 has 13 residues. Germline V gene lookup returns CDR1 SEHNR and CDR2 FQNEAQ (reference sequence). The V end lost 7 bases, the J end lost 4 bases, and 11 bases lay between the germline ends. The CDR3 reads CASTPGGNQPQHF. The DNA for the CDR3 is TGTGCCAGCACCCCCGGGGGGAATCAGCCCCAGCATTTT.

The chain links TRBV7-6 to TRBJ2-7, with D maybe TRBD1 (5 bases). The germline gives CDR1 SGHVS, CDR2 FNYEAQ. The V end was cut by 5 bases, the J end by 3 bases, with 17 bases between. This CDR3 region has 15 residues. Here the CDR3 reads CASSPPSGQGYEQYF. For the CDR3, the DNA is TGTGCCAGCAGCCCCCCGTCCGGGCAGGGCTACGAGCAGTACTTC.

This clone was seen only a few times. The chain couples TRBV10-3 to TRBJ1-5, with D unresolved. Germline V gives CDR1 ENHRY, CDR2 SYGVKD. Trimming took off 4 bases at V and 7 bases at J, with 8 bases between the two ends. The CDR3 totals 12 residues. CDR3 nucleotide sequence: TGTGCCATCAGTGGTTTTGAGCAGCCCCAGCATTTT. It codes for CAISGFEQPQHF.